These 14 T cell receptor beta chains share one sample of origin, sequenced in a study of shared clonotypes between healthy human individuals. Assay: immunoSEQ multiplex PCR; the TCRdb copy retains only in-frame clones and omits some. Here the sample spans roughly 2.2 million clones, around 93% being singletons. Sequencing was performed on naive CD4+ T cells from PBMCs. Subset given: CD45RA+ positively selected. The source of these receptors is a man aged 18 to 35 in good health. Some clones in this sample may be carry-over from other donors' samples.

In DNA, the CDR3 is TGTGCCATCAGTGGACGGACTAGCGGGAGTGTGGTAGATACGCAGTATTTT. It encodes CAISGRTSGSVVDTQYF. V and J are TRBV10-3 and TRBJ2-3; 13 nucleotides align to TRBD2. V dropped 4 bases and J dropped 5; count of bases not matched to a gene: 9. This CDR3 has 17 amino acids. The germline CDR1 and CDR2 sequences are ENHRY and SYGVKD.

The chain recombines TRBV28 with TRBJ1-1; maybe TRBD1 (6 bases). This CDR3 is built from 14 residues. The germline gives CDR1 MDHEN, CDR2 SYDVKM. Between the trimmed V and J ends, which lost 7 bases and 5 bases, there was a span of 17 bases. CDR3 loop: CASTHQGGGTEAFF. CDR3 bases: TGTGCCAGCACCCACCAAGGGGGTGGAACTGAAGCTTTCTTT.

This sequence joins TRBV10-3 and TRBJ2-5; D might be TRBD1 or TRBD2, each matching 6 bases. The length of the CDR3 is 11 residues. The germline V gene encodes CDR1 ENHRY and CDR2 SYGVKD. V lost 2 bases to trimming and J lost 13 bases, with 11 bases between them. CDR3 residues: CAISEAGHLYF. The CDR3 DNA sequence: TGTGCCATCAGTGAGGCGGGACATCTGTACTTC.

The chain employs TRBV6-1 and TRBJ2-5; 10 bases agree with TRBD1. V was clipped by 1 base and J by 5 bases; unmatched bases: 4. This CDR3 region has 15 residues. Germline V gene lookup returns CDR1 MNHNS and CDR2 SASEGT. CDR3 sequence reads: CASSEGQGAWETQYF. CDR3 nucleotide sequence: TGTGCCAGCAGTGAAGGACAGGGGGCCTGGGAGACCCAGTACTTC.

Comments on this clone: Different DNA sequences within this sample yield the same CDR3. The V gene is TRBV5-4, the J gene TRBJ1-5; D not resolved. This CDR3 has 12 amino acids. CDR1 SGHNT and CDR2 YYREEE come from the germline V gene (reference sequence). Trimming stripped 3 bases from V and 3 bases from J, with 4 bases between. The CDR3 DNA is TGTGCCAGCAGCTCCCCCAATCAGCCCCAGCATTTT. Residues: CASSSPNQPQHF.

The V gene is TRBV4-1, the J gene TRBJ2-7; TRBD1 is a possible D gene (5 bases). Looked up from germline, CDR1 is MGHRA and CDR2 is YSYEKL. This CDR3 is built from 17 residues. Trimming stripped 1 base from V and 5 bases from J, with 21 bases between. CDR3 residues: CASSQGSAGRAKHEQYF. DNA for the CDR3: TGCGCCAGCAGCCAAGGGTCAGCAGGCAGGGCCAAGCACGAGCAGTACTTC.

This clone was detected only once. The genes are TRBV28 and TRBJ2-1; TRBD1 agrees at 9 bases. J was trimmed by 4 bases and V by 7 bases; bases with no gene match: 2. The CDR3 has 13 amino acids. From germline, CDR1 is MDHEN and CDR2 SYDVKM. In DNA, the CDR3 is TGTGCCAGCACGACAGGGGGTTACAATGAGCAGTTCTTC. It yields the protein CASTTGGYNEQFF.

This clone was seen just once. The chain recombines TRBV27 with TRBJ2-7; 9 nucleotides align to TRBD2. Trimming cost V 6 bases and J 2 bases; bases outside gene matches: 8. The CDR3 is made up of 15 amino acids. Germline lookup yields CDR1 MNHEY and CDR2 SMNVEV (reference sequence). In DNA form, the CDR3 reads TGTGCCAGCAGCCTTGGGCTAGCGGGGCCCTACGAGCAGTACTTC. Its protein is CASSLGLAGPYEQYF.

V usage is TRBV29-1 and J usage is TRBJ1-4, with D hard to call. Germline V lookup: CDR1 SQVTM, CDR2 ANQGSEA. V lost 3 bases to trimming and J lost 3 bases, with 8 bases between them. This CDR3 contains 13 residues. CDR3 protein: CSVEDGANEKLFF. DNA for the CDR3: TGCAGCGTTGAGGACGGGGCTAATGAAAAACTGTTTTTT.

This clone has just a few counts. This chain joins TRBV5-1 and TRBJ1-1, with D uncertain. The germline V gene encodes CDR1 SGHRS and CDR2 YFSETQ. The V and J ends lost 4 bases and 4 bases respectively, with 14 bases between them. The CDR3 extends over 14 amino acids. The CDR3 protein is CASSVGHRTTEAFF. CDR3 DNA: TGCGCCAGCAGCGTAGGCCACCGGACCACTGAAGCTTTCTTT. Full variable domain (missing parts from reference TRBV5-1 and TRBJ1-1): KAGVTQTPRYLIKTRGQQVTLSCSPISGHRSVSWYQQTPGQGLQFLFEYFSETQRNKGNFPGRFSGRQFSNSRSEMNVSTLELGDSALYLCASSVGHRTTEAFFGQGTRLTVV.

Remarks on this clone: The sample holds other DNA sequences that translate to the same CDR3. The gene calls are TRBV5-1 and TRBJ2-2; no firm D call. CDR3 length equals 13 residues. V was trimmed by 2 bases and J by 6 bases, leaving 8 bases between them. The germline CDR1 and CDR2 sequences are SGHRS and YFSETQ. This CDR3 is CASSLDGSGELFF. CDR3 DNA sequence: TGCGCCAGCAGCTTAGACGGGTCCGGGGAGCTGTTTTTT.

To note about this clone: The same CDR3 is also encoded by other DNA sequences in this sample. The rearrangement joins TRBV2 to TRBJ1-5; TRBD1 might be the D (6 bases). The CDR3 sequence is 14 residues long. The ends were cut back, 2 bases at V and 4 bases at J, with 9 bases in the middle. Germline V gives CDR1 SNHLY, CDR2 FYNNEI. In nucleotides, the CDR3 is TGTGCCAGCAGTGAAAACAGGGATAATCAGCCCCAGCATTTT. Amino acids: CASSENRDNQPQHF.

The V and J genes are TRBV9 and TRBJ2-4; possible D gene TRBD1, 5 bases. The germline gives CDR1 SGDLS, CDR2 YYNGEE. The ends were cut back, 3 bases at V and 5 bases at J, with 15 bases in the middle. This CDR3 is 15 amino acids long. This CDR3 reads CASSEGLATQNIQYF. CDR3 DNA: TGTGCCAGCAGCGAGGGGTTGGCCACTCAAAACATTCAGTACTTC.

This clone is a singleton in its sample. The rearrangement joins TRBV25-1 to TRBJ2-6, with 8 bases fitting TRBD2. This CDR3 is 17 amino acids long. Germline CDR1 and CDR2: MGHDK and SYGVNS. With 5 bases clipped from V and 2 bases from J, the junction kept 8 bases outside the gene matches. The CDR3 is CASSRALGGAGANVLTF. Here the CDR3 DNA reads TGTGCCAGCAGTAGAGCCCTCGGGGGGGCTGGGGCCAACGTCCTGACTTTC.